This entry describes one T cell receptor beta chain. This clonotype was counted at least ten times. Its recognized antigen is unknown. Per-base qualities were not stored, and no clone one base away is much larger. The data were taken from a study of T cells in Graves' hyperthyroidism and ophthalmopathy (dated by TCRdb to about 2019). In the study overall: Peripheral blood samples were taken at initial diagnosis, before any treatment was given. In more than five Graves' hyperthyroidism patients, the study also compared T-cell repertoires from thyroid tissue with T-cell repertoires from blood. According to the paper, TCR Vbeta CDR3 sequencing was carried out on 135 peripheral blood samples, which came from fewer than 50 ophthalmopathy, roughly 75 hyperthyroidism and approximately 17 progressor patients. Once sampling was done, hyperthyroidism patients were given methimazole at a starting dose of 30 mg daily, whereas ophthalmopathy patients were given high-dose intravenous methylprednisolone. The approximately 90 discovery patients were divided at random into training and test sets in a 7:3 ratio. To identify distinguishing TCR V-J signatures, a discovery cohort of roughly 100 patients was used, comprising 40 to 45 with Graves' ophthalmopathy and about 59 with stable Graves' hyperthyroidism. Prospective prediction of ophthalmopathy was tested in an independent validation cohort of fewer than 20 hyperthyroidism patients and some 17 patients who later progressed to ophthalmopathy. Broad study findings and their caveats: In validation, progression to ophthalmopathy was predicted by the model with nearly 71% sensitivity and 72% to 80% specificity, a median of about 6 months before onset. Ophthalmopathy was separated from stable hyperthyroidism by a 13 V-J signature model, with 85% to 90% sensitivity and about 81% specificity obtained in cross-validation and 80%/75% obtained in testing. Most expanded thyroid clonotypes (frequency above 0.001) were also detected in blood, a finding suggesting that blood repertoires may reflect thyroid immune responses. Sample size was not statistically predetermined, and blinding of investigators to group allocation was not performed.

Stable Graves' hyperthyroidism was defined as the absence of progression to ophthalmopathy over 18 months of follow-up. The hyperthyroidism patients were between 18 and 65 years old and newly diagnosed, with a disease duration of less than 2 months. The study excluded patients with uncontrolled infections, other autoimmune diseases, pregnancy or lactation. Clinical symptoms, serum thyroxine and TRAb, thyroid ultrasound, and orbital computed tomography formed the basis for the diagnoses. PBMCs were separated from roughly 9.3 ml of fresh peripheral blood using Ficoll-Paque density gradient centrifugation. Trizol reagent was used to extract total RNA, and RNA quality was then checked on an Agilent 2100 Bioanalyzer. The germline V gene (reference sequence) yields MNHEY for CDR1 and SMNVEV for CDR2. The germline V and J ends show losses of 4 bases and 4 bases respectively, and no gene match explains 9 bases of the junction. Counted from cysteine to phenylalanine, this CDR3 has 15 amino acids. Kept here is only the CDR3 DNA, which spans 45 bases and is read in frame from base 1.

TCR beta CDR3 regions were amplified from RNA transcripts. A first-round RT-PCR of the TCR CDR3 used the HTBI primer set with the Qiagen OneStep RT-PCR kit. Libraries were constructed in a second round of multiplex PCR, after which size selection and purification were performed. Sequencing of the libraries was done on an Illumina HiSeq2000 using paired-end 100 bp reads. The authors' analysis ran thus. SOAPnuke was used to process the raw data, throwing out any read that contained adapters or uncalled bases, had a mean Phred below 15, or lacked an exact constant-primer or identifier match. COPE v1.2.5 was used to merge the high-quality paired reads, and each unique nucleotide sequence was defined as a clonotype. MiTCR v1.1 was used to align clonotypes to the IMGT TRBV, TRBD and TRBJ reference segments. The analysis was restricted to V-J combinations with a frequency above 0.0001, which together covered just over 98% of the repertoires. A TCS score was defined as the ratio of F50 (clonal expansion) to E x V (chaos), with BLOSUM62-based TCRdist applied between CDR3 peptides within each V-J. Welch's t-statistics and random forest reduced approximately 520 V-J features to 10 to 15, which were used in a naive Bayes classifier (R e1071). The similarity between thyroid and blood repertoires was quantified using the Morisita-Horn index. The public reads were reprocessed in TCRdb via fastp at Q25 and MiXCR, keeping in-frame beta chains. Each entry merges the rows of one CDR3 protein and shows their most common DNA and genes. TCRdb's processing, not the study's, gives the V and J calls here. This sample holds around 760,000 distinct CDR3 sequences; roughly a third were observed only once. Around 30% of the sample is held by the ten biggest clonotypes.

The sample consisted of blood. This receptor was identified in a woman aged 40 to 55 with Graves' hyperthyroidism. The chain is assembled from TRBV27 and TRBJ2-7; the central 8 bases match TRBD2. The sequenced DNA is TGTGCCAGCAGTTACAGTAGCGGGAAGATTTACGAGCAGTACTTC. This codes for CASSYSSGKIYEQYF.